These 20 T cell receptor beta chains originate from one sample sequenced in a study of blood T cell repertoires in COVID-19. Sequencing used immunoSEQ multiplex PCR; TCRdb keeps in-frame clones, though not all of them. The sample records around 85,000 clones, about 83% being singletons. Sample: peripheral blood. These receptors were obtained from a man aged 55 to 70 with acute or convalescent COVID-19.

This chain joins TRBV5-5 and TRBJ1-2; no reliable D call. The CDR3 is made up of 13 amino acids. Trimming removed 0 bases from V and 2 bases from J, with 5 bases in between. Per germline, CDR1 SGHKS and CDR2 YYEKEE (reference sequence). The CDR3 sequence: CASSLGGNYGYTF. The DNA of the CDR3 is TGTGCCAGCAGCTTGGGAGGGAACTATGGCTACACCTTC. Drawing the rest from reference TRBV5-5 and TRBJ1-2, the complete variable domain is DAGVTQSPTHLIKTRGQQVTLRCSPISGHKSVSWYQQVLGQGPQFIFQYYEKEERGRGNFPDRFSARQFPNYSSELNVNALLLGDSALYLCASSLGGNYGYTFGSGTRLTVV.

V and J are TRBV3-1 (or the pseudogene TRBV3-2) and TRBJ1-4, with TRBD1 identical over 7 bases. There are 15 residues in the CDR3. The J segment lost 4 bases and the V segment lost 4 bases, leaving 6 bases of the junction unmatched. Germline V gene sequence: CDR1 LGHDT, CDR2 YNNKEL (reference sequence). CDR3 region: CASSLRTGLNEKLFF. The CDR3 nucleotides read TGTGCCAGCAGCCTCCGGACAGGTCTTAATGAAAAACTGTTTTTT.

The chain has TRBV27 and TRBJ1-1; the D is unclear. The germline V gene encodes CDR1 MNHEY and CDR2 SMNVEV (reference sequence). The CDR3 runs to 14 residues. V lost 3 bases and J lost 1, with 9 bases in between. The DNA for the CDR3 is TGTGCCAGCAGTTTTAACAACCGGAACACTGAAGCTTTCTTT. Amino acids: CASSFNNRNTEAFF.

V and J are TRBV1 and TRBJ1-5. TRBV1 is given as a pseudogene. The CDR3 extends over 18 amino acids. The CDR3 DNA follows: TGCACCAGCAGCCAAGATCCCACGCTTAGGAGGGTCAATCAGCCCCAGCATTTT. This gives the protein CTSSQDPTLRRVNQPQHF.

In this sample, this clone turned up once. The J gene is TRBJ1-2, the V gene TRBV15; possibly TRBD1 for D (6 bases). The CDR3 has 15 amino acids. In germline, CDR1 is LNHNV, CDR2 YYDKDF (reference sequence). Trimming cost V 0 bases and J 7 bases, with 15 bases left between them. CDR3 protein: CATSRDRTGSGGYTF. CDR3 coding DNA: TGTGCCACCAGCAGAGACCGTACAGGGTCTGGTGGCTACACCTTC.

The J gene is TRBJ2-1, the V gene TRBV11-3; 8 bases line up with TRBD2. V shed 6 bases, J shed 8 bases, and the junction held 12 bases outside the gene matches. The CDR3 is 15 amino acids. The germline V gene has CDR1 SGHNT and CDR2 YENEEA. CDR3 region: CASSPGTSMLHEQFF. In DNA, the CDR3 is TGTGCCAGCAGTCCCGGGACTAGTATGCTCCATGAGCAGTTCTTC.

This chain joins TRBV10-3 and TRBJ1-1, with D tentatively TRBD1 (5 bases). The germline V and J ends were trimmed by 11 bases and 3 bases, with 13 bases remaining between them. The CDR3 is made up of 12 amino acids. From germline, CDR1 is ENHRY and CDR2 SYGVKD. CDR3 DNA: TGTGCCCTGCGGGGGTCGGACACTGAAGCTTTCTTT. It codes for CALRGSDTEAFF.

The chain employs TRBV10-2 and TRBJ2-7; TRBD1 matches at 11 bases. The V segment lost 2 bases and the J segment 4 bases; nucleotides outside the gene matches: 4. This CDR3 is built from 15 residues. From germline, CDR1 is WSHSY and CDR2 SAAADI. The CDR3: CASSERGQGGYEQYF. CDR3 bases: TGCGCCAGCAGTGAGAGGGGACAGGGGGGGTACGAGCAGTACTTC.

The J gene is TRBJ2-1, the V gene TRBV20-1; D call uncertain. With 1 base removed from V and 11 bases from J, the gap between germline ends came to 6 bases. The CDR3 has 10 amino acids. Germline V gives CDR1 DFQATT, CDR2 SNEGSKA (reference sequence). The CDR3 DNA follows: TGCAGTGCTAGAGGTACACAGCAGTTCTTC. It encodes CSARGTQQFF.

The genes are TRBV30 and TRBJ2-3; D unclear. V shed 2 bases and J shed 3 bases, with 9 bases lying between them. Germline V gene lookup returns CDR1 GTSNPN and CDR2 SVGIG (reference sequence). The CDR3 extends over 13 amino acids. CDR3 sequence (DNA): TGTGCCTGGAGTATCTCTAGAACAGATACGCAGTATTTT. As protein: CAWSISRTDTQYF.

This chain links TRBV30 with TRBJ2-5; the D gene is possibly TRBD1 (5 bases). This CDR3 has 12 residues. CDR1 is GTSNPN and CDR2 is SVGIG in the germline V gene (reference sequence). V lost 1 base to trimming and J lost 6 bases, with 9 bases between them. The CDR3 region has the DNA TGTGCCTGGAGTGAAGGGGCGAAGACCCAGTACTTC. This sequence encodes CAWSEGAKTQYF.

The V call is TRBV7-9, the J call TRBJ1-3, with D unclear. Trimming stripped 7 bases from V and 3 bases from J, with 13 bases between. The length of the CDR3 is 14 residues. In germline, CDR1 is SEHNR, CDR2 FQNEAQ (reference sequence). CDR3 in amino acids: CASKIRGIGNTIYF. As DNA, the CDR3 is TGTGCCAGCAAGATAAGAGGGATTGGAAACACCATATATTTT. Filled out from reference TRBV7-9 and TRBJ1-3, the complete variable domain reads DTGVSQNPRHKITKRGQNVTFRCDPISEHNRLYWYRQTLGQGPEFLTYFQNEAQLEKSRLLSDRFSAERPKGSFSTLEIQRTEQGDSAMYLCASKIRGIGNTIYFGEGSWLTVV.

The CDR3 nucleotides are TGTGCCAGCACCCCCCTCCCGGGGTTTTTGTGTGTAACCTACGAGCAGTACTTC. It translates to CASTPLPGFLCVTYEQYF. This sequence joins TRBV27 and TRBJ2-7, with D possibly TRBD2 on 5 matching bases. The CDR3 consists of 18 residues. Trimming removed 7 bases at V and 2 bases at J, with 27 bases between. From germline, CDR1 is MNHEY and CDR2 SMNVEV (reference sequence).

V is TRBV19 and J is TRBJ1-6, with D perhaps matching TRBD1 (5 bases). Trimming removed 6 bases from V and 0 bases from J, with 12 bases in between. Looked up from germline, CDR1 is LNHDA and CDR2 is SQIVND (reference sequence). CDR3 length: 16 amino acids. The CDR3 here is CASRDSQSSYNSPLHF. CDR3 nucleotide sequence: TGTGCCAGTAGAGACAGTCAAAGCTCCTATAATTCACCCCTCCACTTT.

J is TRBJ2-5 and V is TRBV5-6, with D unclear. CDR1 SGHDT and CDR2 YYEEEE come from the germline V gene. The germline V and J ends were trimmed by 1 base and 4 bases, with 2 bases remaining between them. This CDR3 is 11 amino acids long. Here the CDR3 reads CASSLLETQYF. For the CDR3, the DNA is TGTGCCAGCAGCTTGCTAGAGACCCAGTACTTC.

This clone was seen a few times. The rearrangement joins TRBV7-2 to TRBJ1-1; D unresolved. Germline assignment: CDR1 SGHTA and CDR2 FQGNSA. The CDR3 loop spans 14 amino acids. Trimming took 2 bases from V and 2 from J, leaving 9 bases between them. CDR3 residues: CASSLNEANTEAFF. The CDR3, as DNA: TGTGCCAGCAGCTTAAACGAGGCTAACACTGAAGCTTTCTTT.

The rearrangement links TRBV12-5 to TRBJ2-1; the D gene is possibly TRBD2 (7 bases). The CDR3 is made up of 14 amino acids. The ends were cut back, 6 bases at V and 14 bases at J, with 23 bases in the middle. CDR1 and CDR2 (germline): LGHNT, FRNRAP. DNA of the CDR3: TGTGCTAGTGGCCCGGAGGGGGGGATGGGAATTGAGTTCTTC. Encoded protein: CASGPEGGMGIEFF.

The chain recombines TRBV28 with TRBJ1-1; D gene ambiguous. This CDR3 is 14 amino acids long. Germline V gene data show CDR1 as MDHEN and CDR2 as SYDVKM. V was clipped by 9 bases and J by 1 base, with 15 bases between them. Here the CDR3 DNA reads TGTGCCAGTTCAAATCCGGAGGGGAACACTGAAGCTTTCTTT. This sequence encodes CASSNPEGNTEAFF.

V usage is TRBV29-1 and J usage is TRBJ1-1; tentative D call: TRBD1 (6 bases). Trimming shortened V by 4 bases and J by 0 bases, and 12 bases separated the two germline ends. The germline CDR1 and CDR2 sequences are SQVTM and ANQGSEA. The CDR3 runs 14 residues. The CDR3 spells CSVGSGQLNTEAFF. In DNA form, the CDR3 reads TGCAGCGTTGGTTCCGGACAGCTGAACACTGAAGCTTTCTTT.

This clone was detected only a few times. The chain links TRBV9 to TRBJ1-1, with TRBD1 as a possible D gene (5 bases). The V end lost 0 bases, the J end lost 3 bases, and 21 bases lay between the germline ends. The CDR3 extends over 18 amino acids. Germline V gene lookup returns CDR1 SGDLS and CDR2 YYNGEE. The CDR3 DNA is TGTGCCAGCAGCGTAGTCGACCTAGTGGGACGGGGGGACACTGAAGCTTTCTTT. It translates to CASSVVDLVGRGDTEAFF.